The present T cell receptor beta chain was sequenced within a study of T-cell reconstitution after alpha-beta-depleted transplantation in children. This clonotype was observed a handful of times. The authors prepared the TCRbeta library with unique molecular identifiers. TCRdb reprocessed the PCR reads via MiXCR and lists one record per CDR3 protein. The profile shows more than 200,000 distinct CDR3 sequences, about 24% of them singletons. The CDR3 covers 14 residues. Germline CDR1 MNHNS, CDR2 SASEGT. Trimming took off 6 bases at V and 3 bases at J, with 11 bases between the two ends. The gene calls are TRBV6-1 and TRBJ1-4; D remains unclear. This TCR came from a female patient aged 2 to 10 who had a stem cell transplant for congenital amegakaryocytic thrombocytopenia, so the T cells may come from the graft donor. The sequencing used PBMCs, mostly from graft donor cells, collected 360 days after TCRalphabeta/CD19-depleted stem cell transplant. The CDR3 region has the DNA TGTGCCAGCAGGCGCGATGAGGCTAATGAAAAACTGTTTTTT. This sequence encodes CASRRDEANEKLFF.